This section outlines one TCR beta chain sequence together with its context. Its specificity is unknown. This sample is drawn from a study of CD8 T cells in ankylosing spondylitis. Quantitative 5'-RACE with molecular barcodes was used to make the TCR beta libraries. TCRdb reprocessed the 5' RACE reads via MiXCR and lists one record per CDR3 protein. The sample consists of about 170,000 distinct CDR3 sequences, around 20% of them appearing once. The germline CDR1 and CDR2 sequences are MNHNS and SASEGT. Between the trimmed V and J ends, which lost 2 bases and 8 bases, there was a span of 13 bases. CDR3 length: 13 residues. Notes on the study in general: Earlier literature documents some of the motif variants in reactive arthritis synovial fluid and blood.

The sequence came from a male donor with ankylosing spondylitis or in good health (not recorded which). The J gene is TRBJ2-7, the V gene TRBV6-1, with D unclear. Sequencing was performed on blood, either unsorted or a sorted T cell fraction (not recorded which). The DNA of the CDR3 is TGTGCCAGCAGTGAAACAGAAACGACAAAGCAGTACTTC. Translation: CASSETETTKQYF.